Listed below are T cell receptor beta chains from one sample, sequenced in a study of identical twins. TCRdb re-called the 5' RACE reads with MiXCR, one entry per CDR3 protein. Of 1.5 million to 2 million distinct CDR3 sequences listed, around a third were seen once; the top ten hold about 0.27%. The specimen was cord blood. These TCRs come from a newborn girl in good health. Each CDR3 is given with its conserved first and last residue. A D gene is named only where the DNA matches it firmly.

v_gene,d_gene,CDR3aa
TRBV6-2/TRBV6-3,TRBD2,CASSPVSGGLYNEQFF
TRBV4-1,.,CASSPHQPSDERFF
TRBV20-1,.,CSARVAGRDEKLFF
TRBV6-6,.,CATLTPSYEQYF
TRBV4-2,.,CASSQGTKMNTEAFF
TRBV20-1,TRBD1,CSAPGQGHYRAFF
TRBV4-2,TRBD2,CASSQGFLAGIHEQYF
TRBV25-1,TRBD1,CASSETGLNASGTNVLTF
TRBV20-1,.,CSASPTSYADTQYF
TRBV18,TRBD2,CASSPSGLAVGSYNEQFF
TRBV7-2,.,CASSLSGLVVTGELFF
TRBV3-1,TRBD2,CASSQDLAGNIQYF
TRBV28,.,CASSSGTPMGVAGLFF
TRBV12-3/TRBV12-4,.,CASSPPQAYSNQPQHF
TRBV6-6,TRBD2,CASSSYSGGAYNEQFF
TRBV5-4,TRBD2,CASSLVLGLAGAWEQYF
TRBV20-1,TRBD1,CSALGGALYEQYF
TRBV28,.,CASSLYPPRYEQYF
TRBV20-1,TRBD1,CSGDRSYEQYF
TRBV5-1,.,CASSSRQAWDTQYF
TRBV25-1,.,CASSDEGVNEQFF
TRBV5-1,.,CASSLSDSLNQPQHF
TRBV29-1,TRBD1,CSVVDRGQYEQYF
TRBV7-2,.,CASSLGLDIYEQYF
TRBV18,TRBD1,CAISRDRTDTQYF
TRBV7-9,.,CASRGHGNEKLFF
TRBV20-1,TRBD2,CSARDLLAGVLDEQYF
TRBV11-2,.,CASSHQAGRPQHF
TRBV3-1,.,CASSQDPFWGANVLTF
TRBV4-1,.,CASSPNQGSGQPQHF
TRBV25-1,.,CASSANTGHSYNEQYF
TRBV10-2,TRBD1,CASSGYHRGGRTEAFF
TRBV24-1,TRBD1,CATKGQGPYEQYF
TRBV20-1,.,CSARAWGYEQFF
TRBV7-6,.,CASSLEFQRDNEQYF
TRBV7-2,TRBD2,CASSISRLAGEETQYF
TRBV18,.,CVSSPYFTGLYEQYF
TRBV11-1,TRBD2,CASSRSLAGDTQYF
TRBV5-8,.,CASSLANGTPNEKLFF
TRBV20-1,TRBD2,CSARLRTSNNEQYF
TRBV29-1,.,CSVDSPASKVYNEQFF
TRBV5-1,.,CASSSKFIPGPRATDTQYF
TRBV18,TRBD2,CASSILPGLANENEQFF
TRBV5-1,.,CASRLGVRVYEQYF
TRBV3-1,TRBD1,CASSPQGGPYNQPQHF
TRBV16,TRBD2,CASSRSSGGAYNEQFF
TRBV28,.,CASGNYERNEQFF
TRBV20-1,TRBD2,CSARGTSGENNEQFF
TRBV5-1,.,CASSSDPVAKNIQYF
TRBV6-5,TRBD1,CASSYSPQGANGYTF
TRBV2,.,CASSEARLHTGELFF